Following are 29 T cell receptor beta chains from one sample sequenced in a study of blood T cell repertoires in COVID-19. Generated by immunoSEQ multiplex PCR, the TCRdb table keeps only in-frame clones and is missing some. This table holds fewer than 95,000 clones, roughly nine tenths found once. The sequencing sample was made of peripheral blood. These receptors were taken from a man in his forties or fifties with acute or convalescent COVID-19.

The V and J genes are TRBV9 and TRBJ1-1, with D perhaps TRBD1 (6 bases). This CDR3 has 14 amino acids. V shed 0 bases and J shed 5 bases, with 11 bases lying between them. The V gene's germline CDR1 is SGDLS and CDR2 YYNGEE. The CDR3 bases are TGTGCCAGCAGCGTAGTGGGGGCGCGAACTGAAGCTTTCTTT. Translated: CASSVVGARTEAFF.

The gene calls are TRBV6-5 and TRBJ2-7; the match to TRBD1 covers 8 bases. Per germline, CDR1 MNHEY and CDR2 SVGAGI. V gave up 6 bases and J gave up 7 bases; unmatched junction bases: 14. This CDR3 has 15 amino acids. CDR3 coding DNA: TGTGCCAGCAGACCCCACCGGGACAGGTGGAGGGAGCAGTACTTC. Residues: CASRPHRDRWREQYF.

This clone was seen a single time. The J gene is TRBJ2-3, the V gene TRBV5-1; TRBD2 might be the D (5 bases). Trimming left V 4 bases short and J 1 base short, with 13 bases between. From germline, CDR1 is SGHRS and CDR2 YFSETQ. CDR3 length: 15 residues. The CDR3 region is CASSGRVSRTDTQYF. CDR3 nucleotide sequence: TGCGCCAGCAGCGGGCGGGTGAGCCGCACAGATACGCAGTATTTT.

V gene TRBV19 combines with J gene TRBJ1-1; TRBD1 matches 7 bases. V lost 4 bases to trimming and J lost 1 base; unmatched junction nucleotides: 3. The CDR3 runs 14 residues. Germline values: CDR1 LNHDA, CDR2 SQIVND (reference sequence). CDR3 region: CASSKGGWNTEAFF. Written as DNA, the CDR3 is TGTGCCAGTAGTAAAGGGGGCTGGAACACTGAAGCTTTCTTT.

This chain uses TRBV28 with TRBJ2-7; maybe TRBD1 (8 bases). The CDR3 covers 15 residues. The ends were cut back, 6 bases at V and 4 bases at J, with 19 bases in the middle. The germline gives CDR1 MDHEN, CDR2 SYDVKM. The CDR3, as DNA: TGTGCCAGCAGCCCGGGACAGGCCGGGAGGTACGAGCAGTACTTC. It codes for CASSPGQAGRYEQYF.

The chain uses TRBV4-2 and TRBJ1-3; maybe TRBD1 (6 bases). The CDR3 is 13 residues long. CDR1 is LGHNA, CDR2 YNFKEQ, per germline. Trimming removed 2 bases from V and 8 bases from J, with 10 bases in between. CDR3 loop: CASSQLGGHTIYF. For the CDR3, the DNA is TGTGCCAGCAGCCAACTAGGGGGACACACCATATATTTT.

The J gene is TRBJ1-5, the V gene TRBV6-5; TRBD1 matches 9 bases. CDR3 length: 15 residues. Germline assignment: CDR1 MNHEY and CDR2 SVGAGI. J gave up 3 bases and V 4 bases, and 4 bases lay outside the gene matches. This CDR3 reads CASSSGTGFNQPQHF. Here the CDR3 DNA reads TGTGCCAGCAGTTCAGGGACAGGGTTCAATCAGCCCCAGCATTTT.

For the CDR3, the DNA is TGTGCCAGCTCACGCGGGGGGGTCGAAGATACGCAGTATTTT. Translated, it gives CASSRGGVEDTQYF. The chain employs TRBV18 and TRBJ2-3; 9 bases align to TRBD2. The CDR3 length is 14 residues. With 4 bases clipped from V and 5 bases from J, the junction kept 4 bases outside the gene matches. Germline values: CDR1 KGHSH, CDR2 LQKENI.

The CDR3 region has the DNA TGTGCCAGCAGTTACTCGCTAGCGGGGGGGTTGGCGAAAGAGACCCAGTACTTC. Translated: CASSYSLAGGLAKETQYF. The chain uses TRBV6-2 or TRBV6-3 and TRBJ2-5, with TRBD2 matching 12 bases. CDR3 length: 18 residues. Germline loops: CDR1 MNHEY, CDR2 SVGEGT. J lost 3 bases, V lost 0 bases, and 8 bases had no gene match.

This chain uses TRBV7-2 with TRBJ2-4; D may be TRBD1 (6 bases). The germline V and J ends were trimmed by 3 bases and 3 bases, with 9 bases remaining between them. The CDR3 totals 14 residues. Germline V gene sequence: CDR1 SGHTA, CDR2 FQGNSA. Written as DNA, the CDR3 is TGTGCCAGCAGCTTCTACAGGGACAAAAACATTCAGTACTTC. It encodes CASSFYRDKNIQYF.

The CDR3 coding sequence is TGTGCCAGCAGAAGTCCCGACAGAAACCAACCCCTCCACTTT. Translating it yields CASRSPDRNQPLHF. V gene TRBV6-5 combines with J gene TRBJ1-6, with D possibly being TRBD1 (5 bases). Germline-derived CDR1 and CDR2 are MNHEY and SVGAGI. The CDR3 is made up of 14 amino acids. Trimming pared 6 bases from V and 12 bases from J, leaving 18 bases between.

The chain recombines TRBV25-1 with TRBJ2-1, with 9 bases fitting TRBD2. The ends lost 5 bases at V and 2 bases at J; junction bases unmatched: 4. From germline, CDR1 is MGHDK and CDR2 SYGVNS. The CDR3 contains 15 residues. CDR3 protein: CASSLAGSAYNEQFF. The CDR3 bases are TGTGCCAGCAGTCTAGCGGGGTCCGCCTACAATGAGCAGTTCTTC.

The gene calls are TRBV30 and TRBJ1-6; no definite D call. Trimming removed 0 bases at V and 10 bases at J, with 16 bases between. Looked up from germline, CDR1 is GTSNPN and CDR2 is SVGIG (reference sequence). The CDR3 length is 15 residues. This CDR3 is CAWSVPGNRRSPLHF. CDR3 DNA sequence: TGTGCCTGGAGTGTACCCGGGAATAGGAGGTCACCCCTCCACTTT.

V gene TRBV2 combines with J gene TRBJ1-4; D unresolved. CDR1 and CDR2 from the germline V gene are SNHLY and FYNNEI. The length of the CDR3 is 16 residues. Trimming removed 4 bases at V and 0 bases at J, with 12 bases between. The DNA of the CDR3 is TGTGCCAGCAGTGCGCGGGAGGTGGCAACTAATGAAAAACTGTTTTTT. Protein sequence: CASSAREVATNEKLFF.

This chain connects TRBV27 to TRBJ1-3; 10 nucleotides align to TRBD1. With 0 bases clipped from V and 4 bases from J, the junction kept 6 bases outside the gene matches. Germline CDR1 is MNHEY and CDR2 is SMNVEV (reference sequence). There are 17 residues in the CDR3. The CDR3 protein is CASSLSGTGAGGNTIYF. Here the CDR3 DNA reads TGTGCCAGCAGTTTATCCGGGACAGGGGCGGGGGGAAACACCATATATTTT.

This chain joins TRBV5-1 and TRBJ2-7; D is undetermined. Deletions cut 3 bases from V and 2 bases from J, with 3 bases between. There are 11 residues in the CDR3. The germline V gene has CDR1 SGHRS and CDR2 YFSETQ. Here the CDR3 reads CASSSTYEQYF. The CDR3 DNA is TGCGCCAGCAGCTCCACCTACGAGCAGTACTTC. Looking up the rest from reference TRBV5-1 and TRBJ2-7 gives the full variable domain: KAGVTQTPRYLIKTRGQQVTLSCSPISGHRSVSWYQQTPGQGLQFLFEYFSETQRNKGNFPGRFSGRQFSNSRSEMNVSTLELGDSALYLCASSSTYEQYFGPGTRLTVT.

V usage is TRBV5-1 and J usage is TRBJ2-2, with TRBD1 matching over 8 bases. With V trimmed by 4 bases and J by 6 bases, 8 bases remained unmatched. CDR1 is SGHRS, CDR2 YFSETQ, per germline. The CDR3 consists of 15 residues. The CDR3 DNA reads as TGCGCCAGCAGCCAAAGACAGGGGTACCCCGGGGAGCTGTTTTTT. Residues: CASSQRQGYPGELFF. The entire variable domain, with the rest obtained from reference TRBV5-1 and TRBJ2-2, is as follows: KAGVTQTPRYLIKTRGQQVTLSCSPISGHRSVSWYQQTPGQGLQFLFEYFSETQRNKGNFPGRFSGRQFSNSRSEMNVSTLELGDSALYLCASSQRQGYPGELFFGEGSRLTVL.

The chain employs TRBV19 and TRBJ1-3, with TRBD1 matching over 7 bases. J gave up 0 bases and V 6 bases, and 5 bases lay outside the gene matches. Germline V gene lookup returns CDR1 LNHDA and CDR2 SQIVND (reference sequence). This CDR3 has 15 residues. In DNA form, the CDR3 reads TGTGCCAGTAGGACCGGGACAGACTCTGGAAACACCATATATTTT. Protein product: CASRTGTDSGNTIYF.

This clone was detected once. The chain is built from TRBV3-1 (or the pseudogene TRBV3-2) and TRBJ1-1; 11 positions match TRBD1. Germline assignment: CDR1 LGHDT and CDR2 YNNKEL (reference sequence). Trimming removed 7 bases from V and 1 base from J; junction bases left unmatched: 11. CDR3 length: 17 residues. CDR3 sequence reads: CASTPWTGGRRNTEAFF. The CDR3 nucleotides are TGTGCCAGCACCCCCTGGACAGGGGGCCGTCGGAACACTGAAGCTTTCTTT.

This clone was detected only once. This chain links TRBV29-1 with TRBJ2-2; tentative D call: TRBD2 (6 bases). CDR1 and CDR2 from the germline V gene are SQVTM and ANQGSEA. The CDR3 is made up of 14 amino acids. V lost 6 bases, J lost 7 bases, and 18 bases lay in between. CDR3 nucleotides: TGCAGCGTCAGAGCGGGCGGGGTTGGCGGGGAGCTGTTTTTT. It is translated as CSVRAGGVGGELFF.

V and J are TRBV11-3 and TRBJ2-3; a weak D match, TRBD1 (5 bases). This CDR3 contains 14 residues. From germline, CDR1 is SGHNT and CDR2 YENEEA. Trimming took off 4 bases at V and 2 bases at J, with 10 bases between the two ends. CDR3 DNA sequence: TGTGCCAGCAGCTGGGGCCCGGACACAGATACGCAGTATTTT. It codes for CASSWGPDTDTQYF.

This chain connects TRBV5-5 to TRBJ2-7; D is unresolved. The CDR3 consists of 15 residues. V lost 4 bases and J lost 4, with 18 bases in between. Germline-derived CDR1 and CDR2 are SGHKS and YYEKEE (reference sequence). The CDR3 DNA reads TGTGCCAGCAGCACCGGCCCTGGAGATAGGTACGAGCAGTACGTC. It is translated as CASSTGPGDRYEQYV.

This clone was counted once. V gene TRBV7-2 combines with J gene TRBJ2-5, with TRBD2 matching 15 bases. From germline, CDR1 is SGHTA and CDR2 FQGNSA. The junction had 6 bases not matched to a gene; V was cut back by 6 bases and J by 4 bases. The CDR3 is 16 residues long. The CDR3, as DNA: TGTGCCAGCAGACTCGGACTAGCGGGGGGGAGAGAGACCCAGTACTTC. Translation: CASRLGLAGGRETQYF. The complete variable domain, with remaining parts taken from reference TRBV7-2 and TRBJ2-5, reads GAGVSQSPSNKVTEKGKDVELRCDPISGHTALYWYRQSLGQGLEFLIYFQGNSAPDKSGLPSDRFSAERTGGSVSTLTIQRTQQEDSAVYLCASRLGLAGGRETQYFGPGTRLLVL.

The chain joins TRBV3-1 (or the pseudogene TRBV3-2) to TRBJ1-2; possible D gene TRBD1, 5 bases. The germline V gene encodes CDR1 LGHDT and CDR2 YNNKEL (reference sequence). The ends were cut back, 0 bases at V and 4 bases at J, with 15 bases in the middle. This CDR3 spans 16 amino acids. For the CDR3, the DNA is TGTGCCAGCAGCCAAGAGTTAGGGGCCGGGAGCTATGGCTACACCTTC. Amino acid sequence: CASSQELGAGSYGYTF.

The CDR3 DNA sequence: TGTGCCAGCAGCTCACTCAGGGGATCGGGGGAGCTGTTTTTT. It specifies CASSSLRGSGELFF. The rearrangement joins TRBV7-3 to TRBJ2-2, with a weak D call TRBD1 (6 bases). V was trimmed by 4 bases and J by 8 bases, leaving 14 bases between them. There are 14 residues in the CDR3. Germline CDR1 and CDR2: SGHTA and FQGTGA. Full variable domain (rest looked up from reference TRBV7-3 and TRBJ2-2): GAGVSQTPSNKVTEKGKYVELRCDPISGHTALYWYRQSLGQGPEFLIYFQGTGAADDSGLPNDRFFAVRPEGSVSTLKIQRTERGDSAVYLCASSSLRGSGELFFGEGSRLTVL.

This chain links TRBV6-7 with TRBJ1-4; possible D gene TRBD1, 6 bases. TRBV6-7 is sorted into the ORF group, with uncertain function. V lost 2 bases to trimming and J lost 8 bases, with 15 bases between them. CDR3 size: 15 residues. The CDR3 DNA is TGTGCCAGCAGTTACGAACAGGGTTTGGAGGAAAAACTGTTTTTT. This gives the protein CASSYEQGLEEKLFF.

This rearrangement joins TRBV5-1 to TRBJ1-5, with 7 bases fitting TRBD1. The CDR3 consists of 14 residues. Per the germline V gene, CDR1 is SGHRS and CDR2 is YFSETQ. J gave up 4 bases and V 4 bases, and 5 bases lay outside the gene matches. CDR3 sequence reads: CASSPGQENQPQHF. In DNA, the CDR3 is TGCGCCAGCAGCCCAGGACAGGAAAATCAGCCCCAGCATTTT. The variable domain in full, completed from reference TRBV5-1 and TRBJ1-5, reads KAGVTQTPRYLIKTRGQQVTLSCSPISGHRSVSWYQQTPGQGLQFLFEYFSETQRNKGNFPGRFSGRQFSNSRSEMNVSTLELGDSALYLCASSPGQENQPQHFGDGTRLSIL.

The V and J genes are TRBV30 and TRBJ2-5, with TRBD2 identical over 7 bases. The CDR3 covers 13 residues. Germline V gene sequence: CDR1 GTSNPN, CDR2 SVGIG (reference sequence). The trim removed 1 base at V and 5 bases at J, leaving 4 bases unmatched. Here the CDR3 DNA reads TGTGCCTGGAGTGCCGGACTAGTGGAGACCCAGTACTTC. Its protein is CAWSAGLVETQYF.

The chain has TRBV9 and TRBJ2-3; 9 bases align to TRBD2. J gave up 3 bases and V 0 bases, and 8 bases lay outside the gene matches. The germline V gene encodes CDR1 SGDLS and CDR2 YYNGEE. CDR3 length: 17 amino acids. CDR3 nucleotides: TGTGCCAGCAGCGTAGACCCAGCGGGGGGCGTAACAGATACGCAGTATTTT. This gives the protein CASSVDPAGGVTDTQYF.